The subject of this entry is one T cell receptor beta chain. What it recognizes is unknown. This CDR3 spans 12 amino acids. In germline, CDR1 is SQVTM, CDR2 ANQGSEA. Trimming removed 7 bases from V and 1 base from J, with 10 bases in between. The sample is drawn from a study of cytomegalovirus exposure and HLA in healthy donors. Study-level results: A previous analysis found most TCR beta V segments productive roughly 87% or roughly 30% of the time. Researchers reportedly found TCR beta sequences accurately predicted most subjects' HLA-A and HLA-B alleles.

Use of 60 Vbeta and 13 Jbeta primers characterized the PCR. TCRdb's copy holds only in-frame clones and misses some; the assay was immunoSEQ multiplex PCR. Here the sample spans 70,000 or so clones, 85% to 90% being singletons. The receptor was derived from a woman in her 30s in good health and CMV-seropositive. The chain links TRBV29-1 to TRBJ2-5; possibly TRBD1 for D (6 bases). Input material: PBMCs. CDR3 residues: CSARTAQETQYF. CDR3 nucleotide sequence: TGCAGCGCCCGGACAGCCCAAGAGACCCAGTACTTC. The entire variable domain, with the rest obtained from reference TRBV29-1 and TRBJ2-5, is as follows: SAVISQKPSRDICQRGTSLTIQCQVDSQVTMMFWYRQQPGQSLTLIATANQGSEATYESGFVIDKFPISRPNLTFSTLTVSNMSPEDSSIYLCSARTAQETQYFGPGTRLLVL.